The clone carrying this T cell receptor (beta chain) was counted at least ten times. TCRdb re-analysed the 5' RACE reads in MiXCR, keeping a single row per CDR3 protein. The sample has about 26,000 distinct CDR3 sequences; more than 10% are singletons. The data were taken from a study of spatial heterogeneity in lung cancer. Regarding time point: sample taken at primary tumor resection. Extraction of whole RNA from tumor, nontumor lung or frozen PBMC preceded unsorted sequencing. This specimen was PBMCs, taken at surgery. This clonotype originated in a female donor with early-stage non-small cell lung cancer.

The CDR3 here is CASSSHRASHDLSNEKLFF. In nucleotides, the CDR3 is TGTGCCAGCAGCTCACACAGGGCGAGTCATGACCTTTCTAATGAAAAACTGTTTTTT. The chain combines TRBV9 with TRBJ1-4, with D perhaps matching TRBD1 (6 bases). The CDR3 extends over 19 amino acids. From germline, CDR1 is SGDLS and CDR2 YYNGEE. V was cut by 4 bases and J by 3 bases, with 25 bases left in between.